This T cell receptor (beta chain) was identified during a study of regulatory T cells. About this clone: Its antigen is not known.

Regulatory (CD25-high CD127-low) and conventional (CD25-low CD127-high) CD4+ T cells were sorted separately. Findings and caveats of the study: In CD3G-deficient patients, conventional CD4+ T cells were enriched for hydrophobic CDR3 residues at positions 6 and 7.

This CDR3 spans 14 amino acids. Trimming pared 2 bases from V and 9 bases from J, leaving 14 bases between. The V gene's germline CDR1 is MNHEY and CDR2 SMNVEV (reference sequence). The PCR used 52 TRBV and 13 TRBJ primers. This table comes from immunoSEQ multiplex PCR, and its TCRdb copy is limited to in-frame clones, with some not included. In the table there are roughly 23,000 clones, roughly 88% of which are singletons. The rearrangement uses TRBV27 and TRBJ2-1, with D perhaps TRBD2 (6 bases). The sequenced material came from conventional CD4+ T cells sorted from blood. The receptor was isolated from a child aged 5 to 17 with CD3G deficiency. The CDR3 DNA sequence: TGTGCCAGCAGTTTAGGCCGGCCCGGGAGTGAGCAGTTCTTC. Its protein product is CASSLGRPGSEQFF.